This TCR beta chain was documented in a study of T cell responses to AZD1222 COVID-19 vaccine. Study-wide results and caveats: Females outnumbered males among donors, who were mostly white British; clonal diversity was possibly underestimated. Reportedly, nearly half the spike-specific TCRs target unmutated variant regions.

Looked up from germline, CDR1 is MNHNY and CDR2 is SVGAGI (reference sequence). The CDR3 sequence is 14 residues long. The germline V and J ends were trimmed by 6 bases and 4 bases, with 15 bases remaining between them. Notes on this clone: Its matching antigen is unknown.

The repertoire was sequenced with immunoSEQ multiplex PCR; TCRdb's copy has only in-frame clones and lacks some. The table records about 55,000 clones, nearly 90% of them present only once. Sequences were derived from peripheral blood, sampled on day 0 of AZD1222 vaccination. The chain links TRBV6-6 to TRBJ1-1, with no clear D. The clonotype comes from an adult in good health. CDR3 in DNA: TGTGCCAGCAGCCCCTCAGGAGGGAGCACTGAAGCTTTCTTT. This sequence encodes CASSPSGGSTEAFF.